A single sample is the source of the 19 T cell receptor beta chains below, sequenced in a study of metastatic and nonmetastatic thyroid tumors. Before thyroid surgery, none of the patients had received any treatment. TCRdb ran MiXCR on the PCR reads. The sample shows approximately 23,000 clones, about 21% of them seen only once. The sequencing input was blood. The receptor set was obtained from a male donor with papillary thyroid cancer or a benign thyroid nodule (not recorded which). Some clones in this sample may be carry-over from other donors' samples.

The table lists this clone with many counts. Written as DNA, the CDR3 is TGTGCCAGTAGTATCGGGGCAACCACTGAAGCTTTCTTT. Its translation: CASSIGATTEAFF. J is TRBJ1-1 and V is TRBV19, with D possibly TRBD1 on 5 matching bases. The V gene's germline CDR1 is LNHDA and CDR2 SQIVND (reference sequence). CDR3 length equals 13 residues. V was cut by 3 bases and J by 4 bases, with 9 bases left in between.

The rearrangement uses TRBV11-2 and TRBJ2-7, with 7 bases identical to TRBD2. Germline V gives CDR1 SGHAT, CDR2 FQNNGV. The CDR3 is 15 amino acids. The V gene end was trimmed by 5 bases and the J gene end by 2 bases; junction bases not matched to a gene: 9. CDR3 coding DNA: TGTGCCAGCAGCATTTGGACTAGTGAAACCTACGAGCAGTACTTC. Protein: CASSIWTSETYEQYF.

This clone was observed many times. The chain combines TRBV12-3 or TRBV12-4 with TRBJ2-6; no clear D. This CDR3 has 16 residues. The V end lost 3 bases, the J end lost 0 bases, and 9 bases lay between the germline ends. The CDR3 is CASSLGTGSGANVLTF. For the CDR3, the DNA is TGTGCCAGCAGTTTGGGCACTGGCTCTGGGGCCAACGTCCTGACTTTC.

V and J are TRBV13 and TRBJ2-2; 8 bases match TRBD1. The CDR3 runs to 15 residues. Germline CDR1 PRHDT, CDR2 FYEKMQ (reference sequence). The trim removed 5 bases at V and 6 bases at J, leaving 8 bases unmatched. CDR3 in amino acids: CASSPDRGGPGELFF. In DNA form, the CDR3 reads TGTGCCAGCAGCCCTGACAGGGGCGGGCCCGGGGAGCTGTTTTTT.

This clone was detected only a few times. This chain joins TRBV6-1 and TRBJ1-6, with TRBD1 as a possible D gene (5 bases). The CDR3 has 15 amino acids. V lost 5 bases to trimming and J lost 7 bases, with 15 bases between them. Germline CDR1 reads MNHNS; CDR2 reads SASEGT. DNA for the CDR3: TGTGCCAGCAGTACGACCGGGACGGGAAATTCACCCCTCCACTTT. Amino acid sequence: CASSTTGTGNSPLHF.

This clone has ten or more counts. This CDR3 is CASSGGLAFGDTEAFF. CDR3 bases: TGTGCCAGCAGTGGAGGGTTAGCCTTTGGGGACACTGAAGCTTTCTTT. V is TRBV6-1 and J is TRBJ1-1, with D unresolved. This CDR3 has 16 amino acids. The germline V gene encodes CDR1 MNHNS and CDR2 SASEGT. Deletions cut 4 bases from V and 3 bases from J, with 18 bases between.

This clone has a count of ten or more. The rearrangement uses TRBV30 and TRBJ1-5; possible D gene TRBD1, 5 bases. Trimming stripped 5 bases from V and 0 bases from J, with 11 bases between. Germline V gives CDR1 GTSNPN, CDR2 SVGIG (reference sequence). CDR3 size: 14 residues. The CDR3 spells CAWGGSLSNQPQHF. CDR3 DNA sequence: TGTGCCTGGGGGGGGAGCCTTAGCAATCAGCCCCAGCATTTT.

This clone occurred once. This chain uses TRBV11-2 with TRBJ2-7; TRBD2 agrees at 14 bases. Germline V gives CDR1 SGHAT, CDR2 FQNNGV. The CDR3 extends over 19 amino acids. V gave up 5 bases and J gave up 1 base; unmatched junction bases: 13. CDR3 in amino acids: CASSTGGTSGSGISYEQYF. DNA for the CDR3: TGTGCCAGCAGCACCGGCGGGACTAGCGGGAGCGGGATTTCCTACGAGCAGTACTTC. Full variable domain (remainder filled in from reference TRBV11-2 and TRBJ2-7): EAGVAQSPRYKIIEKRQSVAFWCNPISGHATLYWYQQILGQGPKLLIQFQNNGVVDDSQLPKDRFSAERLKGVDSTLKIQPAKLEDSAVYLCASSTGGTSGSGISYEQYFGPGTRLTVT.

Worth noting for this clone: Other DNA sequences within the sample encode an identical CDR3. This chain joins TRBV2 and TRBJ2-1; TRBD2 might be the D (5 bases). The germline V and J ends were trimmed by 1 base and 10 bases, with 20 bases remaining between them. The CDR3 loop spans 16 amino acids. Germline V gene data show CDR1 as SNHLY and CDR2 as FYNNEI. CDR3 DNA sequence: TGTGCCAGCAGTGAAGATATGGGCGTGGCTAGCAACGAGCAGTTCTTC. Translated: CASSEDMGVASNEQFF.

The rearrangement joins TRBV24-1 to TRBJ2-3, with TRBD1 matching over 9 bases. The CDR3 runs 15 residues. Unmatched junction bases numbered 9, after V lost 9 bases and J lost 3 bases. Per germline, CDR1 KGHDR and CDR2 SFDVKD. CDR3 region: CATPVRDRETDTQYF. The CDR3 nucleotides are TGTGCCACCCCGGTGAGGGACAGGGAGACAGATACGCAGTATTTT.

This clone was observed many times. This chain links TRBV7-9 with TRBJ2-7; D may be TRBD2 (5 bases). Germline CDR1 is SEHNR and CDR2 is FQNEAQ (reference sequence). This CDR3 contains 14 residues. Trimming left V 2 bases short and J 3 bases short, with 11 bases between. In DNA, the CDR3 is TGTGCCAGCAGCTTAATGAACGGGGACTACGAGCAGTACTTC. It encodes CASSLMNGDYEQYF.

This clone was seen many times. V gene TRBV5-1 combines with J gene TRBJ1-3; tentative D call: TRBD1 (6 bases). Trimming stripped 0 bases from V and 6 bases from J, with 13 bases between. There are 15 residues in the CDR3. Germline V gives CDR1 SGHRS, CDR2 YFSETQ. The CDR3 protein is CASSLDLGQVNTIYF. In DNA form, the CDR3 reads TGCGCCAGCAGCTTGGATTTGGGACAAGTAAACACCATATATTTT. Using reference TRBV5-1 and TRBJ1-3 for the parts outside the CDR3, the full variable domain is KAGVTQTPRYLIKTRGQQVTLSCSPISGHRSVSWYQQTPGQGLQFLFEYFSETQRNKGNFPGRFSGRQFSNSRSEMNVSTLELGDSALYLCASSLDLGQVNTIYFGEGSWLTVV.

About this clone: At one of its ends the junction is not consistent with the germline gene, which may arise from a read error. V is TRBV20-1 and J is TRBJ1-2; 7 nucleotides line up with TRBD1. The CDR3 has 13 amino acids. Germline V lookup: CDR1 DFQATT, CDR2 SNEGSKA (reference sequence). The CDR3 sequence: CRARDRVTYGYTF. In DNA, the CDR3 is TGCAGAGCTAGAGACAGGGTAACGTATGGCTACACCTTC.

This clone was seen repeatedly, ten times or more. This sequence joins TRBV24-1 and TRBJ1-5, with D maybe TRBD1 (5 bases). CDR1 is KGHDR, CDR2 SFDVKD, per germline. The length of the CDR3 is 15 residues. Deletions cut 6 bases from V and 7 bases from J, with 18 bases between. The CDR3 sequence: CATSLRESGLQPQHF. In DNA form, the CDR3 reads TGTGCCACCAGTCTCAGGGAGTCAGGGTTGCAGCCCCAGCATTTT.

V usage is TRBV12-3 or TRBV12-4 and J usage is TRBJ1-1; 9 bases are a match to TRBD1. This CDR3 spans 14 amino acids. J gave up 5 bases and V 9 bases, and 10 bases lay outside the gene matches. For the CDR3, the DNA is TGTGCCAGTTCCACACAGGGGGCGATAACTGAAGCTTTCTTT. Amino acids: CASSTQGAITEAFF.

CDR3 in DNA: TGTGCCAGCAGTCCCCGGGACAGGGGTGAAGCTTTCTTT. This codes for CASSPRDRGEAFF. The V and J genes are TRBV28 and TRBJ1-1; 10 nucleotides agree with TRBD1. The CDR3 length is 13 residues. CDR1 MDHEN and CDR2 SYDVKM come from the germline V gene. V lost 5 bases and J lost 7; bases outside the gene matches: 4.

This clone was seen a handful of times. J is TRBJ1-5 and V is TRBV30, with a tentative D call TRBD1 (6 bases). CDR1 is GTSNPN and CDR2 is SVGIG in the germline V gene (reference sequence). Deletions cut 4 bases from V and 0 bases from J, with 10 bases between. This CDR3 has 14 residues. DNA for the CDR3: TGTGCCTGGACGTCAGGGGATAGCAATCAGCCCCAGCATTTT. Translating gives CAWTSGDSNQPQHF. The full variable domain, its missing parts supplied by reference TRBV30 and TRBJ1-5, is SQTIHQWPATLVQPVGSPLSLECTVEGTSNPNLYWYRQAAGRGLQLLFYSVGIGQISSEVPQNLSASRPQDRQFILSSKKLLLSDSGFYLCAWTSGDSNQPQHFGDGTRLSIL.

This clone was seen ten or more times. This chain uses TRBV24-1 with TRBJ2-3; D is possibly TRBD1 (6 bases). V was cut by 4 bases and J by 2 bases, with 12 bases left in between. CDR3 length equals 15 residues. The germline V gene has CDR1 KGHDR and CDR2 SFDVKD. CDR3 amino acids: CATSDTTGNTDTQYF. Written as DNA, the CDR3 is TGTGCCACCAGTGACACCACAGGGAACACAGATACGCAGTATTTT.

This clone has at least ten counts. V and J are TRBV5-1 and TRBJ2-1; D remains unclear. Trimming removed 0 bases from V and 4 bases from J, with 11 bases in between. This CDR3 spans 15 amino acids. Germline-derived CDR1 and CDR2 are SGHRS and YFSETQ. CDR3 nucleotide sequence: TGCGCCAGCAGCTTGGGGGCGCTGCCTTACAATGAGCAGTTCTTC. It encodes CASSLGALPYNEQFF.